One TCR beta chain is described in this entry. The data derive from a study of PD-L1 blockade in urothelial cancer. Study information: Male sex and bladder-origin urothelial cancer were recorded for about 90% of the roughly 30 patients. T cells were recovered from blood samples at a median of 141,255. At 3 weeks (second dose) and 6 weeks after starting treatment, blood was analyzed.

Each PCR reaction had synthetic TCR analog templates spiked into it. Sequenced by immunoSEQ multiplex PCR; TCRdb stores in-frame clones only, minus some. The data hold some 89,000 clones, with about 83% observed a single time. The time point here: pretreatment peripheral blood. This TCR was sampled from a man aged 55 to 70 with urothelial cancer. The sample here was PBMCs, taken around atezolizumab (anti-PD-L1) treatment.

CDR3: CASSSVGTGEGKTQYF. CDR3 nucleotides: TGTGCCAGCAGTTCCGTTGGGACAGGGGAGGGTAAGACCCAGTACTTC. The genes are TRBV27 and TRBJ2-5; TRBD1 matches 10 bases. The ends lost 4 bases at V and 6 bases at J; junction bases unmatched: 11. The CDR3 extends over 16 amino acids. Germline CDR1 is MNHEY and CDR2 is SMNVEV (reference sequence).